This TCR beta chain is drawn from a study of blood T cell repertoires in COVID-19. On the study more broadly: The United States, Italy and Spain were the sources of the acute and convalescent COVID-19 samples.

As for this clone: Other DNA sequences in the same sample also yield this CDR3.

As processed by the authors: Amplification of reference gene primers provided the estimated nucleated cell counts. Sequencing was performed with immunoSEQ multiplex PCR; in TCRdb, only in-frame clones are kept and a portion is missing. V and J calls and clone size follow that table, whereas D and trimming were derived from the DNA. The top ten clones hold about 1.9% of a sample with some 100,000 clones, 88% of them seen once. The sequence came from a man aged 50 or older with COVID-19, enrolled during active disease. Sequencing was carried out using peripheral blood.

As DNA, the CDR3 is TGCAGCGTTATGACAGGGACGGGCAATCAGCCCCAGCATTTT. This gives the protein CSVMTGTGNQPQHF. The chain employs TRBV29-1 and TRBJ1-5; TRBD1 agrees at 7 bases. In germline, CDR1 is SQVTM, CDR2 ANQGSEA. The J segment lost 2 bases and the V segment lost 5 bases, leaving 6 bases of the junction unmatched. CDR3 length equals 14 residues.